Each of the 3 T cell receptor beta chains below was sequenced from the same sample in a study of T cell responses to AZD1222 COVID-19 vaccine. The repertoire was sequenced with immunoSEQ multiplex PCR; TCRdb's copy has only in-frame clones and lacks some. The data show 100,000 to 110,000 clones, about nine tenths seen once. The sample here was peripheral blood, taken on day 0 of AZD1222 vaccination. All receptors derive from an adult in good health.

The chain has TRBV7-3 and TRBJ2-1; D is undetermined. V was pared by 5 bases and J by 2 bases, with 7 bases between. The CDR3 totals 13 residues. Germline V gene sequence: CDR1 SGHTA, CDR2 FQGTGA. The CDR3: CASSNPTYNEQFF. CDR3 DNA sequence: TGTGCCAGCAGCAACCCAACCTACAATGAGCAGTTCTTC.

This clone was observed a few times. The chain recombines TRBV29-1 with TRBJ1-2; D ambiguous. Trimming cost V 7 bases and J 8 bases, with 23 bases left between them. The CDR3 has 14 amino acids. Looked up from germline, CDR1 is SQVTM and CDR2 is ANQGSEA. This CDR3 is CSAPASYGSWGYTF. CDR3 sequence (DNA): TGCAGCGCCCCAGCATCTTACGGTTCATGGGGCTACACCTTC.

V is TRBV20-1 and J is TRBJ1-1; D uncertain. The length of the CDR3 is 11 residues. Germline CDR1 reads DFQATT; CDR2 reads SNEGSKA (reference sequence). Deletions cut 6 bases from V and 6 bases from J, with 11 bases between. CDR3 residues: CSANDGSEAFF. In DNA form, the CDR3 reads TGCAGTGCCAACGACGGATCTGAAGCTTTCTTT.